Sequencing of this T cell receptor (beta chain) was carried out in a study of cytomegalovirus exposure and HLA in healthy donors. Study observations and caveats: Some highly shared sequence variants likely arose as a pipeline artifact. Investigators reported approximately 170 TCR beta chains as tied to cytomegalovirus. In vitro data verified three CMV-associated chains as specific for CMV antigens.

CDR1 MNHNS and CDR2 SASEGT come from the germline V gene. This CDR3 spans 14 amino acids. Though nominally healthy at sampling, donors likely had unrecorded immune exposures. Note on this clone: Its antigen is undetermined. The junction departs from germline at one end; a sequencing error may be responsible.

PCR used 60 Vbeta primers and 13 Jbeta primers. Generated by immunoSEQ multiplex PCR, the TCRdb table keeps only in-frame clones and is missing some. The sample contains 180,000 or so clones, approximately 80% of which appear only once. The sequence came from a man between 18 and 35 years old in good health and CMV-seronegative. The chain carries TRBV6-1 and TRBJ2-3, with 10 bases aligning to TRBD2. The sequenced sample was PBMCs. CDR3 sequence (DNA): TGTGCCAGCAGGGAAGCGGGGGGGCTAAGTACGCAGTATTTT. Protein product: CASREAGGLSTQYF.